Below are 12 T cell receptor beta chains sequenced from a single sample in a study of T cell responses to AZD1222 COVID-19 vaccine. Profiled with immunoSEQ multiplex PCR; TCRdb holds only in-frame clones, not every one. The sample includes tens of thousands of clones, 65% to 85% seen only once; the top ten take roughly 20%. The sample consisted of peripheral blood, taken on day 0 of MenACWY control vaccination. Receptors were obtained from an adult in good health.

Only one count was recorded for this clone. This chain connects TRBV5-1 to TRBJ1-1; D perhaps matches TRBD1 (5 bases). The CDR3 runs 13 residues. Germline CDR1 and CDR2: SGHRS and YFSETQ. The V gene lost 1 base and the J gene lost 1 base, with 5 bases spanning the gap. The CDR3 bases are TGCGCCAGCAGCTTGCAGGGGAACACTGAAGCTTTCTTT. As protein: CASSLQGNTEAFF.

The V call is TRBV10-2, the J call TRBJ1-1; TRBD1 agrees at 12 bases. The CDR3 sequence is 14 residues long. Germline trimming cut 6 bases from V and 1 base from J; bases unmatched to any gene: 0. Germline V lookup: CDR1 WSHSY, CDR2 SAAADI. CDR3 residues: CASRGQGANTEAFF. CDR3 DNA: TGCGCCAGCAGGGGACAGGGGGCGAACACTGAAGCTTTCTTT.

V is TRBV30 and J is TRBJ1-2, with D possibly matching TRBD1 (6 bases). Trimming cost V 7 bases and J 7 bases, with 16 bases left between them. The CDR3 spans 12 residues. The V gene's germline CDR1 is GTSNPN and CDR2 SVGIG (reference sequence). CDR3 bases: TGTGCCTCCCTGGGGGGACAAACTGGCTACACCTTC. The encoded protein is CASLGGQTGYTF.

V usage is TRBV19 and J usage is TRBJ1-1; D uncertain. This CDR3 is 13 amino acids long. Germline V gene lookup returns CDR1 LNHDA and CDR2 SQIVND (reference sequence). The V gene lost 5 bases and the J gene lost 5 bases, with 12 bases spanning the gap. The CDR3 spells CASSDRADTEAFF. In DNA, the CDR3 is TGTGCCAGTAGTGACCGCGCGGATACTGAAGCTTTCTTT.

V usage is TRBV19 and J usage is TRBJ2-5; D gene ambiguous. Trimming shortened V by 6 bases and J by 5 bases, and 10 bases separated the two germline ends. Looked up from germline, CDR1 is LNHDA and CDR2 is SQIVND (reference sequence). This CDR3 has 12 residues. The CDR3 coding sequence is TGTGCCAGTAGCGAGGTTCCGGAGACCCAGTACTTC. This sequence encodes CASSEVPETQYF. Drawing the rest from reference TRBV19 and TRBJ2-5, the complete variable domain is DGGITQSPKYLFRKEGQNVTLSCEQNLNHDAMYWYRQDPGQGLRLIYYSQIVNDFQKGDIAEGYSVSREKKESFPLTVTSAQKNPTAFYLCASSEVPETQYFGPGTRLLVL.

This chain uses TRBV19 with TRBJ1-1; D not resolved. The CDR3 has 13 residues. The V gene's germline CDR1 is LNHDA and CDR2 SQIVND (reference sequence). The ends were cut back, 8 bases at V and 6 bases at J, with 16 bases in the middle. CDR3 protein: CASSALREAEAFF. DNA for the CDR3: TGTGCCAGTTCGGCCCTTCGTGAAGCTGAAGCTTTCTTT.

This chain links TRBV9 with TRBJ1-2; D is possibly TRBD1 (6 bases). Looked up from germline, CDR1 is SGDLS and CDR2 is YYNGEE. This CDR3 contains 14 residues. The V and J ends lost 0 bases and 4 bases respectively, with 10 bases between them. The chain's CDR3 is CASSVGTESYGYTF. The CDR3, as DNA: TGTGCCAGCAGCGTAGGGACAGAGAGCTATGGCTACACCTTC.

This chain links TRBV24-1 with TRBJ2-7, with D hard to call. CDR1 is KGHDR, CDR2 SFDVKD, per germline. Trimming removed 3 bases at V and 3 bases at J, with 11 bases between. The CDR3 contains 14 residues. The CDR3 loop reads CATSDRPGFYEQYV. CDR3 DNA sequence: TGTGCCACCAGTGATCGACCTGGATTCTACGAGCAGTACGTC.

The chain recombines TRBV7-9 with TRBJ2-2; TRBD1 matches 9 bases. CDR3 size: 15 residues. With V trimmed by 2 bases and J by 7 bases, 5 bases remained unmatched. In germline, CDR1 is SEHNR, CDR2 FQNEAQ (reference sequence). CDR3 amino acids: CASSLMGQGSGELFF. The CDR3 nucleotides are TGTGCCAGCAGCTTAATGGGACAGGGCAGCGGGGAGCTGTTTTTT.

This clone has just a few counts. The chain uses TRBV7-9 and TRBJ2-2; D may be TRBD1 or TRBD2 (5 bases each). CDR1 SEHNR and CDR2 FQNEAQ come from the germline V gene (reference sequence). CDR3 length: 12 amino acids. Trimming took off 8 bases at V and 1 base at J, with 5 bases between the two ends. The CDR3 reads CASGGNTGELFF. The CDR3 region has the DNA TGTGCCAGCGGGGGGAACACCGGGGAGCTGTTTTTT.

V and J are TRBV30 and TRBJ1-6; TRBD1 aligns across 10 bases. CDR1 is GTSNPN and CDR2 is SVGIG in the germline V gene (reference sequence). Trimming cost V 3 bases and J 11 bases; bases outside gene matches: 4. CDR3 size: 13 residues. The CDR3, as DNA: TGTGCCTGGAGGGACAGGGGGGAACCACCCCTCCACTTT. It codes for CAWRDRGEPPLHF.

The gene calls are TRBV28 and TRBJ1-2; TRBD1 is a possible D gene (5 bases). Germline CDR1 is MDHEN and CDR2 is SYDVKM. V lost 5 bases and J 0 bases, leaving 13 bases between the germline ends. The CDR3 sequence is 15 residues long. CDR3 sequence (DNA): TGTGCCAGCAGTACTGACAGTTACACTAACTATGGCTACACCTTC. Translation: CASSTDSYTNYGYTF.